This T cell receptor beta chain was sequenced in a study of shared clonotypes between healthy human individuals. The germline V gene has CDR1 SGDLS and CDR2 YYNGEE. There are 14 residues in the CDR3. The V and J ends lost 3 bases and 1 base, in that order; junction bases with no gene match: 2. Only in-frame clones appear in the TCRdb table, and some are missing; sequencing was by immunoSEQ multiplex PCR. The repertoire holds roughly 1.4 million clones, with 98% to 99% as singletons. This TCR was recovered from a young man in good health. The specimen was naive CD4+ T cells sorted from blood. Specified subset: CD45RA+ positively selected. The chain carries TRBV9 and TRBJ2-3; 7 bases match TRBD1. The CDR3: CASSGGQGTDTQYF. The CDR3 coding sequence is TGTGCCAGCAGCGGAGGACAGGGCACAGATACGCAGTATTTT.